The next 5 T cell receptor beta chains were all read from a single sample in a study of blood T cell repertoires in COVID-19. Data came from immunoSEQ multiplex PCR; TCRdb stores just in-frame clones and leaves some out. Altogether 75,000 to 90,000 clones are present, around four fifths being singletons, with the ten largest covering about 20%. Material: peripheral blood. These receptors all come from a man at least 80 years old with active or convalescent COVID-19.

The chain combines TRBV19 with TRBJ1-1, with unresolved D. From germline, CDR1 is LNHDA and CDR2 SQIVND (reference sequence). The CDR3 has 14 residues. Deletions cut 4 bases from V and 3 bases from J, with 12 bases between. The CDR3 spells CASSNRQVDTEAFF. CDR3 in DNA: TGTGCCAGTAGTAACAGACAAGTGGACACTGAAGCTTTCTTT.

The genes are TRBV18 and TRBJ1-2, with D hard to call. Germline V gene data show CDR1 as KGHSH and CDR2 as LQKENI. V gave up 6 bases and J gave up 4 bases, with 18 bases separating them. The CDR3 contains 15 residues. The CDR3 spells CASSLGAGLGYGYTF. CDR3 nucleotides: TGTGCCAGCTCCCTCGGCGCAGGACTAGGCTATGGCTACACCTTC.

V is TRBV9 and J is TRBJ1-6; D is unclear. CDR3 length equals 15 residues. Germline V gene sequence: CDR1 SGDLS, CDR2 YYNGEE. V shed 10 bases and J shed 10 bases, with 24 bases lying between them. CDR3 sequence: CAGHRSGYRWSPLHF. The DNA for the CDR3 is TGTGCCGGCCATAGATCGGGGTATAGGTGGTCACCCCTCCACTTT.

V and J are TRBV6-5 and TRBJ2-2, with 9 positions matching TRBD1. The CDR3 covers 15 residues. V lost 7 bases, J lost 3 bases, and 6 bases stayed unmatched. Germline-derived CDR1 and CDR2 are MNHEY and SVGAGI. The CDR3 region has the DNA TGTGCCAGCACCCTAGACAGGGGGTACACCGGGGAGCTGTTTTTT. It translates to CASTLDRGYTGELFF.

The V gene is TRBV2, the J gene TRBJ2-1; 13 bases agree with TRBD2. Germline V gives CDR1 SNHLY, CDR2 FYNNEI. CDR3 length equals 16 residues. The trim removed 5 bases at V and 4 bases at J, leaving 5 bases unmatched. In DNA form, the CDR3 reads TGTGCCAGCAGTAGAGGGACTAGCGGGGTATACAATGAGCAGTTCTTC. As protein: CASSRGTSGVYNEQFF.